This T cell receptor beta chain is drawn from a study of regulatory T cells in long-lasting Graves disease. Sequencing libraries for TCR beta were prepared with iRepertoire HTBI primers and Arm-PCR of CDR3 regions. TCRdb reprocessed the multiplex PCR reads with MiXCR, giving one entry per CDR3 protein. The profile shows about 430,000 distinct CDR3 sequences, approximately 15% of them singletons. Described time point: newly diagnosed GD, antithyroid drugs for less than 3 months. Making the TCR library involved RNA that had been extracted from PBMCs. This clonotype was observed a handful of times. From germline, CDR1 is SGHTA and CDR2 FQGNSA. This CDR3 comprises 13 residues. Trimming pared 5 bases from V and 8 bases from J, leaving 13 bases between. These data were also filed under a second study, of T cells in Graves' hyperthyroidism and ophthalmopathy.

The V and J genes are TRBV7-2 and TRBJ2-1, with D unclear. This receptor was obtained from a woman aged 40 to 49 with Graves disease. Sequences were derived from peripheral blood mononuclear cells (PBMCs), sampled at new diagnosis, from a patient treated with antithyroid drugs. The CDR3 spells CASSPPSVHEQFF. CDR3 DNA: TGTGCCAGCAGCCCACCGTCCGTTCATGAGCAGTTCTTC.